A single sample is the source of the 15 T cell receptor beta chains below, sequenced in a study of shared clonotypes between healthy human individuals. Profiled with immunoSEQ multiplex PCR; TCRdb holds only in-frame clones, not every one. The top ten clones hold 0.55% to 0.7% of a sample with about 1.1 million clones, around three quarters of them seen once. The sequenced material came from memory CD4+ T cells from PBMCs. As for subset: CD45RA-negative fraction. The receptors derive from a man between 18 and 29 years old in good health. Some clones in this sample may be carry-over from other donors' samples.

Comment on this clone: A junction end diverges from the germline sequence, so it may reflect a read error. V is TRBV18 and J is TRBJ1-1, with 8 bases that match TRBD1. The CDR3 loop spans 13 amino acids. The germline gives CDR1 KGHSH, CDR2 LQKENI. The CDR3 sequence is CVSSWTGSPEAFF. In DNA form, the CDR3 reads TGTGTCAGCTCGTGGACAGGGAGCCCTGAAGCTTTCTTT.

The gene calls are TRBV28 and TRBJ2-7; D ambiguous. V was pared by 5 bases and J by 4 bases, with 9 bases between. CDR3 length equals 12 residues. From germline, CDR1 is MDHEN and CDR2 SYDVKM. The CDR3 loop reads CASSKTPYEQYF. In nucleotides, the CDR3 is TGTGCCAGCAGTAAGACACCGTACGAGCAGTACTTC.

For the CDR3, the DNA is TGTGCCAGCTCGGACAGAGCCCGCTCTGGGGCCAACGTCCTGACTTTC. Its translation: CASSDRARSGANVLTF. The chain couples TRBV7-9 to TRBJ2-6; perhaps TRBD1 as D (6 bases). V lost 8 bases and J 0 bases, leaving 14 bases between the germline ends. This CDR3 has 16 residues. Germline V gene lookup returns CDR1 SEHNR and CDR2 FQNEAQ (reference sequence).

This clone was observed a few times. This chain connects TRBV6-6 to TRBJ1-2; 8 bases match TRBD1. The CDR3 covers 14 residues. After removal of 6 bases from V and 5 bases from J, the junction contained 8 bases not matched to a gene. CDR1 and CDR2 (germline): MNHNY, SVGAGI (reference sequence). CDR3 sequence: CASRTAGTGYGYTF. The CDR3 DNA reads as TGTGCCAGCAGGACAGCCGGGACAGGATATGGCTACACCTTC.

This clone was counted many times. The V call is TRBV11-1, the J call TRBJ2-6; D may be TRBD1 (5 bases). Germline V gene sequence: CDR1 SGHAT, CDR2 FQDESV (reference sequence). The CDR3 extends over 15 amino acids. The V end was cut by 5 bases, the J end by 2 bases, with 10 bases between. CDR3 in amino acids: CASSDQGAGANVLTF. The CDR3 nucleotides read TGTGCCAGCAGCGACCAGGGTGCTGGGGCCAACGTCCTGACTTTC.

As regards this clone: Compared with germline, one end of the junction differs, possibly owing to a read error. Distinct nucleotide sequences in the sample also encode this CDR3. This chain links TRBV6-6 with TRBJ2-2, with D perhaps matching TRBD2 (5 bases). Germline V lookup: CDR1 MNHNY, CDR2 SVGAGI (reference sequence). This CDR3 has 15 amino acids. CDR3 in amino acids: CASSYSGLDTGELFF. The CDR3 coding sequence is TGTGCCAGCAGCTACTCGGGGTTGGATACCGGGGAGCTGTTTTTT.

The V gene is TRBV30, the J gene TRBJ2-1; TRBD1 is a possible D gene (7 bases). The V and J ends lost 3 bases and 3 bases respectively, with 15 bases between them. This CDR3 has 15 amino acids. Germline V gene lookup returns CDR1 GTSNPN and CDR2 SVGIG (reference sequence). The DNA of the CDR3 is TGTGCCTGGAGCCCAGGGGGGAGGCGCTACAATGAGCAGTTCTTC. Amino acid sequence: CAWSPGGRRYNEQFF.

The chain recombines TRBV30 with TRBJ2-5; 10 nucleotides align to TRBD2. V gave up 0 bases and J gave up 4 bases; unmatched junction bases: 5. Germline CDR1 and CDR2: GTSNPN and SVGIG (reference sequence). The CDR3 has 15 residues. CDR3 DNA sequence: TGTGCCTGGAGTGTATCTAGCGGGAGTGGAGAGACCCAGTACTTC. Amino acids: CAWSVSSGSGETQYF.

This chain uses TRBV11-3 with TRBJ1-4; 8 bases line up with TRBD1. This CDR3 comprises 15 residues. The V segment lost 5 bases and the J segment 5 bases; nucleotides outside the gene matches: 7. CDR1 is SGHNT and CDR2 is YENEEA in the germline V gene. CDR3 nucleotide sequence: TGTGCCAGCAGCCATCGGACAGGGCTAAATGAAAAACTGTTTTTT. Amino acids: CASSHRTGLNEKLFF.

The V and J genes are TRBV6-1 and TRBJ2-7; the D is unclear. From germline, CDR1 is MNHNS and CDR2 SASEGT. V gave up 10 bases and J gave up 4 bases, with 17 bases separating them. This CDR3 spans 13 amino acids. The CDR3 region is CAISRALRYEQYF. Here the CDR3 DNA reads TGTGCCATCTCCCGGGCCCTTAGGTACGAGCAGTACTTC.

This chain connects TRBV5-3 to TRBJ1-2; no clear D gene. TRBV5-3 has ORF status, its function being uncertain. Deletions cut 5 bases from V and 0 bases from J, with 8 bases between. CDR3 size: 13 residues. CDR3 in DNA: TGTGCCAGAAGTTGGCCTTCTAACTATGGCTACACCTTC. Protein sequence: CARSWPSNYGYTF.

This CDR3 is CASSLAPTRGPYNEQFF. The CDR3 DNA reads TGTGCCAGCAGCTTAGCCCCGACCAGAGGACCCTACAATGAGCAGTTCTTC. The chain recombines TRBV7-2 with TRBJ2-1; no clear D. The CDR3 is 17 residues long. From germline, CDR1 is SGHTA and CDR2 FQGNSA. Between the trimmed V and J ends, which lost 0 bases and 2 bases, there was a span of 14 bases. Complete variable domain (other parts from reference TRBV7-2 and TRBJ2-1): GAGVSQSPSNKVTEKGKDVELRCDPISGHTALYWYRQSLGQGLEFLIYFQGNSAPDKSGLPSDRFSAERTGGSVSTLTIQRTQQEDSAVYLCASSLAPTRGPYNEQFFGPGTRLTVL.

This chain links TRBV5-4 with TRBJ1-2, with a tentative D call TRBD1 (6 bases). The V end was cut by 2 bases, the J end by 3 bases, with 8 bases between. Germline-derived CDR1 and CDR2 are SGHNT and YYREEE (reference sequence). The CDR3 is made up of 13 amino acids. The CDR3 DNA follows: TGTGCCAGCAGCTTACAGGGCGACTATGGCTACACCTTC. Protein sequence: CASSLQGDYGYTF.

The V call is TRBV5-1, the J call TRBJ1-1, with D unclear. The CDR3 consists of 13 residues. Germline V gene lookup returns CDR1 SGHRS and CDR2 YFSETQ. Trimming cost V 4 bases and J 5 bases, with 12 bases left between them. Written as DNA, the CDR3 is TGCGCCAGCAGCCCCCTTGAATGGACTGAAGCTTTCTTT. It translates to CASSPLEWTEAFF.

The chain employs TRBV28 and TRBJ2-1; 13 nucleotides line up with TRBD2. Germline CDR1 MDHEN, CDR2 SYDVKM. The ends lost 6 bases at V and 7 bases at J; junction bases unmatched: 12. The CDR3 is 17 residues long. Here the CDR3 reads CASSSLGLAGIRNEQFF. Written as DNA, the CDR3 is TGTGCCAGCAGCAGCCTGGGACTAGCGGGAATCAGAAATGAGCAGTTCTTC.